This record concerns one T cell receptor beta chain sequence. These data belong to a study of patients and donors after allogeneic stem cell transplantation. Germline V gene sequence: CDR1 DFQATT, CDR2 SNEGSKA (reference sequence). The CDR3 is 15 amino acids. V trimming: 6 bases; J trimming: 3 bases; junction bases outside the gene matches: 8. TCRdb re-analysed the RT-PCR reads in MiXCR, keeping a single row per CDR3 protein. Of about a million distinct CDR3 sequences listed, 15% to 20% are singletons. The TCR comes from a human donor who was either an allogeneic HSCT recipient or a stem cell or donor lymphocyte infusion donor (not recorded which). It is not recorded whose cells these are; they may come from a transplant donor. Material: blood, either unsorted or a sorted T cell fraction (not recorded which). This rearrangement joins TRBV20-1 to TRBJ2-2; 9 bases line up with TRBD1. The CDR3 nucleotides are TGCAGTGCGCGTGACAGGGGGAGGGACACCGGGGAGCTGTTTTTT. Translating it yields CSARDRGRDTGELFF.